These T cell receptor beta chains were read from a single sample in a study of long-term antiretroviral therapy in people with HIV. TCRdb keeps only in-frame clones here, not all; method: immunoSEQ multiplex PCR. The profile shows tens of thousands of clones, 90% to 95% of them singletons. The starting material was unsorted PBMCs, obtained roughly 7.1 years after starting antiretroviral therapy. Receptor source: a man aged 45-60 years with HIV. CDR3s include the opening cysteine and the closing phenylalanine or tryptophan. Each record gives: J gene, clone size, V gene, D gene, CDR3 DNA, CDR3 protein. The D gene is left open where the match is weak. Expanded clones get a size class; other rows say once, few or many, or leave the size out.

J: TRBJ2-2; size: few; V: TRBV7-3; D: TRBD1; DNA: TGTGCCAGCAGGTCACAGGGGATAGCCGGGGAGCTGTTTTTT; CDR3: CASRSQGIAGELFF
J: TRBJ1-5; size: .; V: TRBV6-1; D: .; DNA: TGTGCCAGCAGTGAAGTGATCAGGGATCAGCCCCAGCATTTT; CDR3: CASSEVIRDQPQHF
J: TRBJ1-5; size: .; V: TRBV6-5; D: .; DNA: TGTGCCAGCAGACCACACGGGCCGGGACCCCAGCATTTT; CDR3: CASRPHGPGPQHF
J: TRBJ1-2; size: .; V: TRBV6-5; D: .; DNA: TGTGCCAGCAGTTACGCTTCGAGGCGGGGTTACGGCTACACCTTC; CDR3: CASSYASRRGYGYTF
J: TRBJ2-3; size: .; V: TRBV7-6; D: .; DNA: TGTGCCAGCAGCGGCACAGGGACGGATACGCAGTATTTT; CDR3: CASSGTGTDTQYF
J: TRBJ2-2; size: few; V: TRBV27; D: .; DNA: TGTGCCAGCACTCTCGGGACCCCTGACACCGGGGAGCTGTTTTTT; CDR3: CASTLGTPDTGELFF
J: TRBJ1-6; size: .; V: TRBV30; D: .; DNA: TGTGCCTGGACTGGGGGCGACAATTCACCCCTCCACTTT; CDR3: CAWTGGDNSPLHF
J: TRBJ2-7; size: .; V: TRBV4-1; D: .; DNA: TGCGCCAGCAGCCAAGGGGCCTCCTACGAGCAGTACTTC; CDR3: CASSQGASYEQYF
J: TRBJ2-3; size: .; V: TRBV5-4; D: .; DNA: TGTGCCAGCAGCCTCGGGGTCGGGTCAGCAGATACGCAGTATTTT; CDR3: CASSLGVGSADTQYF
J: TRBJ1-2; size: .; V: TRBV5-6; D: .; DNA: TGTGCCAGCAGCTTGGCAAGCTATGGCTACACCTTC; CDR3: CASSLASYGYTF
J: TRBJ1-2; size: .; V: TRBV6-5; D: .; DNA: TGTGCCAGCAGTTCGGGACCTTTATCTGGCTACACCTTC; CDR3: CASSSGPLSGYTF
J: TRBJ2-7; size: .; V: TRBV27; D: TRBD1; DNA: TGTGCCAGCAGTTTACCTCCGGGACAGGGGAACGAGCAGTACTTC; CDR3: CASSLPPGQGNEQYF
J: TRBJ1-1; size: .; V: TRBV25-1; D: .; DNA: TGTGCCAGCAGTGTCCAGGGACTAAAAGGGGGTGAAGCTTTCTTT; CDR3: CASSVQGLKGGEAFF
J: TRBJ1-6; size: .; V: TRBV23-1; D: .; DNA: TGCGCCAGCAGTCAATCGATTAGGGGACTGGGGGGTTCACCCCTCCACTTT; CDR3: CASSQSIRGLGGSPLHF
J: TRBJ2-3; size: once; V: TRBV5-1; D: .; DNA: TGCGCCAGCAGCTGGGGGACGGGAGATACGCAGTATTTT; CDR3: CASSWGTGDTQYF
J: TRBJ2-5; size: .; V: TRBV11-2; D: TRBD2; DNA: TGTGCCAGCAGCGGAGGCGCGGGGGGAGGGGAGACCCAGTACTTC; CDR3: CASSGGAGGGETQYF
J: TRBJ2-3; size: .; V: TRBV9; D: TRBD2; DNA: TGTGCCAGCAGCGAGACTAGCGGGTCAATACTCACAGATACGCAGTATTTT; CDR3: CASSETSGSILTDTQYF
J: TRBJ1-6; size: once; V: TRBV5-8; D: TRBD1; DNA: TGTGCCAGCAGCTTGGGACAGGGTAATTCACCCCTCCACTTT; CDR3: CASSLGQGNSPLHF
J: TRBJ2-7; size: .; V: TRBV20-1; D: .; DNA: TGCAGTGCTAACGGCATCTACGAGCAGTACTTC; CDR3: CSANGIYEQYF
J: TRBJ2-1; size: .; V: TRBV29-1; D: .; DNA: TGCAGCGTTCTAACAGGGAATGAGCAGTTCTTC; CDR3: CSVLTGNEQFF
J: TRBJ2-1; size: .; V: TRBV25-1; D: .; DNA: TGTGCCAGCAGTGGGTCACAGGGTTTCTCCTACAATGAGCAGTTCTTC; CDR3: CASSGSQGFSYNEQFF
J: TRBJ1-1; size: .; V: TRBV13; D: TRBD1; DNA: TGTGCCAGCAGCTTAGGGGACAGGGACACTGAAGCTTTCTTT; CDR3: CASSLGDRDTEAFF
J: TRBJ2-1; size: .; V: TRBV30; D: .; DNA: TGTGCCTGGAGAGGGTTCCACAATGAGCAGTTCTTC; CDR3: CAWRGFHNEQFF
J: TRBJ1-1; size: .; V: TRBV5-1; D: TRBD1; DNA: TGCGCCAGCAAAGTCGACAGGGGAGAAACTGAAGCTTTCTTT; CDR3: CASKVDRGETEAFF
J: TRBJ1-5; size: .; V: TRBV6-6; D: .; DNA: TGTGCCAGCAGTTACCTACAGGGAATTAGCAATCAGCCCCAGCATTTT; CDR3: CASSYLQGISNQPQHF
J: TRBJ1-2; size: .; V: TRBV10-3; D: .; DNA: TGTGCCATCAGGGCAGCTAACTATGGCTACACCTTC; CDR3: CAIRAANYGYTF
J: TRBJ2-7; size: .; V: TRBV5-1; D: TRBD1; DNA: TGCGCCAGCAGCCCGGTTACAGGGGCCCCCTACGAGCAGTACTTC; CDR3: CASSPVTGAPYEQYF
J: TRBJ2-3; size: .; V: TRBV2; D: .; DNA: TGTGCCAGCAGGACAGGGAGGGATACGCAGTATTTT; CDR3: CASRTGRDTQYF
J: TRBJ2-2; size: .; V: TRBV6-5; D: .; DNA: TGTGCCAGCAGCCGTTCCGCCGGGGAGCTGTTTTTT; CDR3: CASSRSAGELFF
J: TRBJ1-1; size: few; V: TRBV5-4; D: .; DNA: TGTGCCAGCAGCTCCGGTACTTCCAGGACCTTGAACACTGAAGCTTTCTTT; CDR3: CASSSGTSRTLNTEAFF